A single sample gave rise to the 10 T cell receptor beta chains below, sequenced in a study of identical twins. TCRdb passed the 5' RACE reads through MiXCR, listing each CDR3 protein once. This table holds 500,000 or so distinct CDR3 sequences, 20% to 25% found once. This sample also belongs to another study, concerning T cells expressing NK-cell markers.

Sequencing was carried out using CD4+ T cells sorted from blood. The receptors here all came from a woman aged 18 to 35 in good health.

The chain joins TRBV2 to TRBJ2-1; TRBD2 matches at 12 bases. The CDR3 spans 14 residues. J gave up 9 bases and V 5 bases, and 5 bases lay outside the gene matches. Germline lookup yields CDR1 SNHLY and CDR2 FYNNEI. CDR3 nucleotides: TGTGCCAGCAGTTCTAGCGGGAGGGTCGGTGAGCAGTTCTTC. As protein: CASSSSGRVGEQFF.

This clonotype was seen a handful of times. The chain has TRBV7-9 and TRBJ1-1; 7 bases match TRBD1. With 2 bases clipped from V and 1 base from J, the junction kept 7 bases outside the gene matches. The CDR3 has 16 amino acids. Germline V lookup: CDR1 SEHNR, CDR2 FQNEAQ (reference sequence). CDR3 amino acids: CASSLRGDRPNTEAFF. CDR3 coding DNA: TGTGCCAGCAGCTTACGGGGGGACAGACCGAACACTGAAGCTTTCTTT.

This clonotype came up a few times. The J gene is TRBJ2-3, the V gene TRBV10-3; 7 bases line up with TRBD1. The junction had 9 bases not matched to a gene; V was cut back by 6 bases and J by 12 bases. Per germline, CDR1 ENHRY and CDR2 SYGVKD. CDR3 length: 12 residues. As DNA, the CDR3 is TGTGCCATCAGCCGACAGGGTACTAAACAGTATTTT. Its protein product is CAISRQGTKQYF.

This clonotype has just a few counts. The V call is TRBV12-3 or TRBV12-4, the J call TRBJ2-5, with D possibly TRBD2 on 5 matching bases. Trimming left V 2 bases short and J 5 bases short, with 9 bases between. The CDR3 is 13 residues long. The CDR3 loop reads CASSLSGLETQYF. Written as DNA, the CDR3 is TGTGCCAGCAGTTTATCGGGGTTGGAGACCCAGTACTTC.

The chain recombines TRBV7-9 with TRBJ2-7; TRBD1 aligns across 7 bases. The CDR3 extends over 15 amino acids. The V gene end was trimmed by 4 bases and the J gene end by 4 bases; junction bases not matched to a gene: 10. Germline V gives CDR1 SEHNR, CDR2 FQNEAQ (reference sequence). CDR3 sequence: CASSSPTGKAYEQYF. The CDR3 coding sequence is TGTGCCAGCAGCTCCCCGACAGGGAAGGCGTACGAGCAGTACTTC. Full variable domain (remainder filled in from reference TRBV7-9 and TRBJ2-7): DTGVSQNPRHKITKRGQNVTFRCDPISEHNRLYWYRQTLGQGPEFLTYFQNEAQLEKSRLLSDRFSAERPKGSFSTLEIQRTEQGDSAMYLCASSSPTGKAYEQYFGPGTRLTVT.

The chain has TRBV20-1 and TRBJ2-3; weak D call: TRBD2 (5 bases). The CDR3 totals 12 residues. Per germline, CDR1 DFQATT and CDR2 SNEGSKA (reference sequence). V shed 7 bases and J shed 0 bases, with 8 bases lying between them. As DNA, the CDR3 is TGCAGTGTACTAGGGAGCACAGATACGCAGTATTTT. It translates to CSVLGSTDTQYF.

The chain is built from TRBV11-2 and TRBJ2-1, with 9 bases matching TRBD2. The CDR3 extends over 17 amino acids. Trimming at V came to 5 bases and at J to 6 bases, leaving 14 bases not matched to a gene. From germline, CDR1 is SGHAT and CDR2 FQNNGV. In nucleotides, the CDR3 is TGTGCCAGCAGCCCCTCGGGTGGGCGGGGGGGCCGCAATGAGCAGTTCTTC. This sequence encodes CASSPSGGRGGRNEQFF. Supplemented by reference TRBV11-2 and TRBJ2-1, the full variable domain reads EAGVAQSPRYKIIEKRQSVAFWCNPISGHATLYWYQQILGQGPKLLIQFQNNGVVDDSQLPKDRFSAERLKGVDSTLKIQPAKLEDSAVYLCASSPSGGRGGRNEQFFGPGTRLTVL.

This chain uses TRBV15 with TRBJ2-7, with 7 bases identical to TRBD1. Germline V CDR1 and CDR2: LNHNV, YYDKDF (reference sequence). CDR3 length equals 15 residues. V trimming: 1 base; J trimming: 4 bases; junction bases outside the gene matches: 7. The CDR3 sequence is CATSRGEGTVYEQYF. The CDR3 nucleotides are TGTGCCACCAGCAGAGGAGAGGGGACAGTGTACGAGCAGTACTTC.

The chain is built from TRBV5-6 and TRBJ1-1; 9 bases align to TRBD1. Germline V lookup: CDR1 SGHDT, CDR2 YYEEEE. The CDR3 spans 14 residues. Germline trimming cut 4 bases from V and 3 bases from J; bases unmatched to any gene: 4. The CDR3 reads CASSRDRADTEAFF. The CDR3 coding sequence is TGTGCCAGCAGCAGGGACAGGGCGGACACTGAAGCTTTCTTT.

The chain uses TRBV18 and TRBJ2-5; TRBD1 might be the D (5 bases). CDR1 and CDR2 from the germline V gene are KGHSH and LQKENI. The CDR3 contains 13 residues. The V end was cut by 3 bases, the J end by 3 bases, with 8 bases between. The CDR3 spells CASSPQGKETQYF. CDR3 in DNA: TGTGCCAGCTCACCCCAGGGAAAAGAGACCCAGTACTTC.